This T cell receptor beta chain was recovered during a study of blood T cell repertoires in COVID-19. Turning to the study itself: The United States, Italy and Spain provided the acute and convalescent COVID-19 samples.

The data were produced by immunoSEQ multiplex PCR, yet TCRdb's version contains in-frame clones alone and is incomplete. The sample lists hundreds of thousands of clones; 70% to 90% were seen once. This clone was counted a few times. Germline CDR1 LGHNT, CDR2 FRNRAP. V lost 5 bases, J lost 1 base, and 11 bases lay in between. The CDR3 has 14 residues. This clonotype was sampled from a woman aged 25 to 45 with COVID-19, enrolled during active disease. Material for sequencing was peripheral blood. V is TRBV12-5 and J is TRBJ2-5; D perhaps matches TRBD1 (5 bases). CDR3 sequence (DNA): TGTGCTAGTGGTCCTGGGGCGGTCCAAGAGACCCAGTACTTC. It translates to CASGPGAVQETQYF. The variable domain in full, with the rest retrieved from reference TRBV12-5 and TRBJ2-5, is DARVTQTPRHKVTEMGQEVTMRCQPILGHNTVFWYRQTMMQGLELLAYFRNRAPLDDSGMPKDRFSAEMPDATLATLKIQPSEPRDSAVYFCASGPGAVQETQYFGPGTRLLVL.